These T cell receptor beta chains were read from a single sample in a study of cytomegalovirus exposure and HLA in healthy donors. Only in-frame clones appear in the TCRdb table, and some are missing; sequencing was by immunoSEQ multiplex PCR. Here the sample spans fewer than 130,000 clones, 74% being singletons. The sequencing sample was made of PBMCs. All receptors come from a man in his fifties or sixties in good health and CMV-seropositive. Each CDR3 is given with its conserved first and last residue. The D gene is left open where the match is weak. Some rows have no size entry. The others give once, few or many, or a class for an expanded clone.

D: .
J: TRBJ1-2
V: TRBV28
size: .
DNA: TGTGCCAGCAGCCCTAGGACAGCAGACTATGGCTACACCTTC
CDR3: CASSPRTADYGYTF

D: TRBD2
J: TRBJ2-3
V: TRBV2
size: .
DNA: TGTGCCGGCAACCTAGCGGGAGCGGGAGATACGCAGTATTTT
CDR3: CAGNLAGAGDTQYF

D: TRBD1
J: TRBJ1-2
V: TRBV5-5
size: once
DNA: TGTGCCAGCAGCTTGGGGGGACAGGGAGCGTACTATGGCTACACCTTC
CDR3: CASSLGGQGAYYGYTF

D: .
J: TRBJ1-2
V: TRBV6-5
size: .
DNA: TGTGCCAGCAGGGAGACTCAAGAGGGTGGCTACACCTTC
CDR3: CASRETQEGGYTF

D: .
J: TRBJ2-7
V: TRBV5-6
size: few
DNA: TGTGCCAGCAGCTCTAGCCCCTTGAGGGAGCAGTACTTC
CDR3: CASSSSPLREQYF

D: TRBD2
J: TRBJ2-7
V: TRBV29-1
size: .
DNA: TGCAGCGCTGGGGGGAGGGAGGTTGACGAGCAGTACTTC
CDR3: CSAGGREVDEQYF

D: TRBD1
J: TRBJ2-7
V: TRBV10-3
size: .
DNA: TGTGCCATCAGTGAGAGCCGGGGACAGCTCTACGAGCAGTACTTC
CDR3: CAISESRGQLYEQYF

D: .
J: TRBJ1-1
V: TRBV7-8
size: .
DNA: TGTGCCAGCAGCACCTGGACAGAAACAAACACTGAAGCTTTCTTT
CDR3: CASSTWTETNTEAFF

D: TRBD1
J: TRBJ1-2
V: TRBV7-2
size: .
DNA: TGTGCCAGCAGCTTAGGAGGGGACGACAGGGCCTACACCTTC
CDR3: CASSLGGDDRAYTF

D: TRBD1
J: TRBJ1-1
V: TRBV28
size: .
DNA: TGTGCCAGCAGTCCCTCAGGGGGCGCTTTCTTAAACACTGAAGCTTTCTTT
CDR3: CASSPSGGAFLNTEAFF

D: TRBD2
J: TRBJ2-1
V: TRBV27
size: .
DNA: TGTGCCAGCCTTCAGCCGGGGGGGGCCTATGAGCAGTTCTTC
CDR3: CASLQPGGAYEQFF

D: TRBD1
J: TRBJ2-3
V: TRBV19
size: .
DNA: TGTGCCAGTACTCCGGGACAGGGTTCAGGGAGAGATACGCAGTATTTT
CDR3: CASTPGQGSGRDTQYF

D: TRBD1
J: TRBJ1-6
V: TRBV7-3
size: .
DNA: TGTGCCAGCAGCTTATTCGGACAGGATAATTCACCCCTCCACTTT
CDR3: CASSLFGQDNSPLHF

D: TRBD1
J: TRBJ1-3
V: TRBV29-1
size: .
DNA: TGCAGCGTTACAGGGGCCCGTTCTGGAAACACCATATATTTT
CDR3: CSVTGARSGNTIYF

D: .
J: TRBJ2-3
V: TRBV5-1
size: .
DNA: TGCGCCAGCAGCTTGGGCGGCGTTCTCGGAGATACGCAGTATTTT
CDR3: CASSLGGVLGDTQYF

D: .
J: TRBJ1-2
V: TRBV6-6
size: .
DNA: TGTGCCAGCAGTTCCTCTAGGGGCCCCTTCGGTGGCTACACCTTC
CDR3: CASSSSRGPFGGYTF

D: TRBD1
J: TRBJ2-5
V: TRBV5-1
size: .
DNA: TGCGCCAGCAGTCCTCGACAGGGACGAGAGACCCAGTACTTC
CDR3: CASSPRQGRETQYF

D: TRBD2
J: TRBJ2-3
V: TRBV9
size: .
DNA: TGTGCCAGCAGCGTAGCTACGGGGGGTAGCGGGCCTAAACCAGATACGCAGTATTTT
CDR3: CASSVATGGSGPKPDTQYF

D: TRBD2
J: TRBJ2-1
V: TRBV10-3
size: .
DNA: TGTGCCATCAGTGAGCGGCGGGAGGAATACAATGAGCAGTTCTTC
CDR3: CAISERREEYNEQFF

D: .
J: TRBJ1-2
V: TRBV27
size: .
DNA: TGTGCCAGCAGTTTAATCGGGGATCTCTATGGCTACACCTTC
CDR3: CASSLIGDLYGYTF

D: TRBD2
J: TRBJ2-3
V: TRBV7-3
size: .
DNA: TGTGCCAGCAGCTCCCTGGGACTAGCGGGGGATGGCACAGATACGCAGTATTTT
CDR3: CASSSLGLAGDGTDTQYF

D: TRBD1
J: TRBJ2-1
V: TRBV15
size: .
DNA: TGTGCCACCAGCCGAGACAGGGGGCTTTACAATGAGCAGTTCTTC
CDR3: CATSRDRGLYNEQFF

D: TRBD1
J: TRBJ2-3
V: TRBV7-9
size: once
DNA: TGTGCCAGCAGCGGGACAGGGAACGGTTCCTACCCCACAGATACGCAGTATTTT
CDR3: CASSGTGNGSYPTDTQYF

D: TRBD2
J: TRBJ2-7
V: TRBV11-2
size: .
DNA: TGTGCCAGCAGGGCTACTAGCGGGGGGGCTGAGCAGTACTTC
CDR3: CASRATSGGAEQYF